This TCR beta chain came from a study of beta chain features in type 1 diabetes. Study outcomes and limitations: In every one of the four CD4+ subsets, TCRB CDR3s were moderately but significantly shorter in Type 1 diabetes patients.

This clone was counted between two and nine times. Its target is unknown. Sequencing targeted expressed TCRB transcripts, as all isolated RNA had been reverse transcribed. The repertoire was sequenced with immunoSEQ multiplex PCR; TCRdb's copy has only in-frame clones and lacks some. The sample lists about 160,000 clones, around 7.9% occurring once. CDR3 length equals 15 residues. The trim removed 0 bases at V and 8 bases at J, leaving 7 bases unmatched. Looked up from germline, CDR1 is SGHRS and CDR2 is YFSETQ. The source of this sequence is a man aged 18 to 35 with type 1 diabetes. The sequenced material came from central memory CD4+ T cells from blood. This chain links TRBV5-1 with TRBJ2-1, with 8 bases lining up with TRBD2. The CDR3, as DNA: TGCGCCAGCAGCTTGGGACTAGCGTTGTGGTATGAGCAGTTCTTC. Translated, it gives CASSLGLALWYEQFF. The whole variable domain, remainder taken from reference TRBV5-1 and TRBJ2-1, is KAGVTQTPRYLIKTRGQQVTLSCSPISGHRSVSWYQQTPGQGLQFLFEYFSETQRNKGNFPGRFSGRQFSNSRSEMNVSTLELGDSALYLCASSLGLALWYEQFFGPGTRLTVL.